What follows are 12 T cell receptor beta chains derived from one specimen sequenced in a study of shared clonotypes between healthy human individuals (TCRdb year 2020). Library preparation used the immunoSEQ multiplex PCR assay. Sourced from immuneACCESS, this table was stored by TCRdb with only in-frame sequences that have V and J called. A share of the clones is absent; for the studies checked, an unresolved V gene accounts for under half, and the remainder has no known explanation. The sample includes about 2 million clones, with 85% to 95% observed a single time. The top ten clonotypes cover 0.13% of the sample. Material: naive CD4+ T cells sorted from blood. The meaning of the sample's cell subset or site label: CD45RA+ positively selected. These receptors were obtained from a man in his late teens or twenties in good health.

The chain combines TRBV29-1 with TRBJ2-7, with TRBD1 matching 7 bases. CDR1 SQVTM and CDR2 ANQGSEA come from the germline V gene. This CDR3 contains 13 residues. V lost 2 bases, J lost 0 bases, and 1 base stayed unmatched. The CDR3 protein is CSVERDSSYEQYF. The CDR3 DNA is TGCAGCGTTGAAAGGGACAGCTCCTACGAGCAGTACTTC.

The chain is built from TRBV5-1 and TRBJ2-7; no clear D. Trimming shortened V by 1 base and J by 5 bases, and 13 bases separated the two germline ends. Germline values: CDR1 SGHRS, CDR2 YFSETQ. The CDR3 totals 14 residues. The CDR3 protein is CASSLRQSSHEQYF. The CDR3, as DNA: TGCGCCAGCAGCTTGAGGCAGTCGTCCCACGAGCAGTACTTC. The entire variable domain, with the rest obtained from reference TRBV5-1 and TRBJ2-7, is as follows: KAGVTQTPRYLIKTRGQQVTLSCSPISGHRSVSWYQQTPGQGLQFLFEYFSETQRNKGNFPGRFSGRQFSNSRSEMNVSTLELGDSALYLCASSLRQSSHEQYFGPGTRLTVT.

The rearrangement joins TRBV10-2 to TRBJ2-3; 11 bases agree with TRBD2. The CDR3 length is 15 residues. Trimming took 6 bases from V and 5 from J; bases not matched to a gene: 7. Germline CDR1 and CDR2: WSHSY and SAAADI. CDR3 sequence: CASRATSGVEDTQYF. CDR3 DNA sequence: TGCGCCAGCAGGGCGACTAGCGGGGTCGAAGATACGCAGTATTTT.

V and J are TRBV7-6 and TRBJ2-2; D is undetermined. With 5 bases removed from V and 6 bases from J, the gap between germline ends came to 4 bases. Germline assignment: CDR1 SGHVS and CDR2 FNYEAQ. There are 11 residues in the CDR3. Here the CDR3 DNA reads TGTGCCAGCAGCCAATCCGGGGAGCTGTTTTTT. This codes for CASSQSGELFF. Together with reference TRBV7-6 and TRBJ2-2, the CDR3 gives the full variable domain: GAGVSQSPRYKVTKRGQDVALRCDPISGHVSLYWYRQALGQGPEFLTYFNYEAQQDKSGLPNDRFSAERPEGSISTLTIQRTEQRDSAMYRCASSQSGELFFGEGSRLTVL.

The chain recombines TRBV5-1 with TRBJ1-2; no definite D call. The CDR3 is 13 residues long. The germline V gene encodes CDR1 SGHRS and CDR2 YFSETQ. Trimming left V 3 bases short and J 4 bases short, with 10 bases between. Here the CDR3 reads CASSSDGPYGYTF. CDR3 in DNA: TGCGCCAGCAGCTCTGACGGCCCCTATGGCTACACCTTC.

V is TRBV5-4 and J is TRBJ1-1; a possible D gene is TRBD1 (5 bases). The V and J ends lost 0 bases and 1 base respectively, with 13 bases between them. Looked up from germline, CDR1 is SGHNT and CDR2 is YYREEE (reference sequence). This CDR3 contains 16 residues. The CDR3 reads CASSLGRGAGNTEAFF. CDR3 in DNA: TGTGCCAGCAGCTTGGGGAGGGGTGCGGGGAACACTGAAGCTTTCTTT.

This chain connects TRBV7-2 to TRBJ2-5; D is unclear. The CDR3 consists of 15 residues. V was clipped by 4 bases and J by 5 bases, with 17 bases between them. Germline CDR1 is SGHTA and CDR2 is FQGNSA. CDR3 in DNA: TGTGCCAGCAGCTCGCTCAGGCGGCCCGGGGAGACCCAGTACTTC. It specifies CASSSLRRPGETQYF.

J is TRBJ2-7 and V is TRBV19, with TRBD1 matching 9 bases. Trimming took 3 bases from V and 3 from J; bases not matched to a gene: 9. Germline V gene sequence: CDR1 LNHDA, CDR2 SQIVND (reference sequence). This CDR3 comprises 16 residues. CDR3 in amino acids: CASSIPGTGGLYEQYF. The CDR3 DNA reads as TGTGCCAGTAGTATCCCCGGCACAGGGGGCCTCTACGAGCAGTACTTC.

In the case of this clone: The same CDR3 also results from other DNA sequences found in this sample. The DNA for the CDR3 is TGCAGCGTTGGTCAAGAGACCCAGTACTTC. Translating it yields CSVGQETQYF. The chain employs TRBV29-1 and TRBJ2-5; D unresolved. Germline CDR1 SQVTM, CDR2 ANQGSEA. The CDR3 has 10 residues. Trimming removed 4 bases from V and 2 bases from J, with 2 bases in between.

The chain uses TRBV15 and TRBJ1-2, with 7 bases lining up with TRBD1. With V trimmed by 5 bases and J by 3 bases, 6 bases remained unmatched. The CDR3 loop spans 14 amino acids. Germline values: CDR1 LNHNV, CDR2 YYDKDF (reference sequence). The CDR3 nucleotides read TGTGCCACCAGCCTCCTCGGACAGGACTATGGCTACACCTTC. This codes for CATSLLGQDYGYTF.

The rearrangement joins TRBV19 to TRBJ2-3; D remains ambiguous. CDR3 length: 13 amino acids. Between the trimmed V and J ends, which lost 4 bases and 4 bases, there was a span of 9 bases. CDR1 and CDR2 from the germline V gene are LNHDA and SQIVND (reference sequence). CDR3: CASSTVASDTQYF. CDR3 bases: TGTGCCAGTAGTACAGTCGCCTCAGATACGCAGTATTTT.

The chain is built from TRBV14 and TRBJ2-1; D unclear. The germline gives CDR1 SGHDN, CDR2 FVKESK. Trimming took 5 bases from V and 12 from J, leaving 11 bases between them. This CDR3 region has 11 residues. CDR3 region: CASSSGVLQFF. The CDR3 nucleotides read TGTGCCAGCAGCAGTGGTGTCCTGCAGTTCTTC. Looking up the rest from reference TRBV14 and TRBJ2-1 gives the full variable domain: EAGVTQFPSHSVIEKGQTVTLRCDPISGHDNLYWYRRVMGKEIKFLLHFVKESKQDESGMPNNRFLAERTGGTYSTLKVQPAELEDSGVYFCASSSGVLQFFGPGTRLTVL.